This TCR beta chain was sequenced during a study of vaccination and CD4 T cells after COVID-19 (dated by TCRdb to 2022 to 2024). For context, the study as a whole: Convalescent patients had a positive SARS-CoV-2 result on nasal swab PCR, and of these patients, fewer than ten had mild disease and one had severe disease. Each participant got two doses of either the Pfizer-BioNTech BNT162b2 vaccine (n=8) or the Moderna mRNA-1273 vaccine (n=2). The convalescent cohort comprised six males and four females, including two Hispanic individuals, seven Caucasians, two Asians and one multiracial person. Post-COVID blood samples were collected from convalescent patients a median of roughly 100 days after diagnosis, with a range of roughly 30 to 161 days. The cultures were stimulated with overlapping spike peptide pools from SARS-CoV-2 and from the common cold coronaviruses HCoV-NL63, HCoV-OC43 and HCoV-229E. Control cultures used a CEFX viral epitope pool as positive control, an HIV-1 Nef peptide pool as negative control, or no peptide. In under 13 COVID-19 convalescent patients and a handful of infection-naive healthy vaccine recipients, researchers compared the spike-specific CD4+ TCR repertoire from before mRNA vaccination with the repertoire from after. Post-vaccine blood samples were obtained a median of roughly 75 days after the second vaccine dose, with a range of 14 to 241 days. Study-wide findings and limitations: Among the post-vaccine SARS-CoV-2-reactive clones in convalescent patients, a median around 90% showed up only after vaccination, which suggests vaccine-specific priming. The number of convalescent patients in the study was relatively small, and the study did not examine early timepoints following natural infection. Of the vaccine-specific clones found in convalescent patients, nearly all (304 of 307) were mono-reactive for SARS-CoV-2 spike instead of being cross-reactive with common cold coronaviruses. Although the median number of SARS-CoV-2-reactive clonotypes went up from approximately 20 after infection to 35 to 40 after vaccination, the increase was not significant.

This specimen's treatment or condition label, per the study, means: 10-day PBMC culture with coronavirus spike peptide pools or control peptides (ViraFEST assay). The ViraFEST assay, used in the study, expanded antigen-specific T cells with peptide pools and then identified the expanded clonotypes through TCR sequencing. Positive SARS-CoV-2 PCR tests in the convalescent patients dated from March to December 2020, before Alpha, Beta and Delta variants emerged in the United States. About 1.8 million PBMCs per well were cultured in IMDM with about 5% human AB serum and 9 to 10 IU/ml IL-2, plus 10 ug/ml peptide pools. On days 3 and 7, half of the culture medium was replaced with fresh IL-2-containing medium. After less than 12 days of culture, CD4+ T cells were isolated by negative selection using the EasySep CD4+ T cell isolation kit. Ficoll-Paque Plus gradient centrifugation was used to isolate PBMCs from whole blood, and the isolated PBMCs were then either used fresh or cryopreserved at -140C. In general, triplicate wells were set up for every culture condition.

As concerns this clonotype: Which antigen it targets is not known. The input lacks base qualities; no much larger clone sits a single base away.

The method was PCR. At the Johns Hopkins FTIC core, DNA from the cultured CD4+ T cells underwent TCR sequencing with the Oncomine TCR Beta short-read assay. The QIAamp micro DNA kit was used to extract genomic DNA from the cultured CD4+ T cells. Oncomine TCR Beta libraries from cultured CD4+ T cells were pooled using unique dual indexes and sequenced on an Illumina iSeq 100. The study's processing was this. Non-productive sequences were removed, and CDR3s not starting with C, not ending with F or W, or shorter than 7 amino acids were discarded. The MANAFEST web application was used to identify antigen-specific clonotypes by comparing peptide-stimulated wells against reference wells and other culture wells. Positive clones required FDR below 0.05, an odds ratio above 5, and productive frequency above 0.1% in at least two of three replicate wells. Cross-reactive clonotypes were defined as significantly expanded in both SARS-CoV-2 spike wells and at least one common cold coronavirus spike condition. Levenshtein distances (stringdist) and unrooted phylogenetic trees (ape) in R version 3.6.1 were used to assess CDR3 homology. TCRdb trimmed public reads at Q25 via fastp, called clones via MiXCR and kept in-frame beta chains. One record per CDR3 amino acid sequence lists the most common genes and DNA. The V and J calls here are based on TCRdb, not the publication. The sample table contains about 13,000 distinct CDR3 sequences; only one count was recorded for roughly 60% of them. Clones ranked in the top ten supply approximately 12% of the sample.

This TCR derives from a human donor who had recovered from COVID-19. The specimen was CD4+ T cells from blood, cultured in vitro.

The CDR3 here reads CASSSLDKYSNQPQHF. The nucleotides read TGTGCCAGCAGTTCGCTAGATAAGTATAGCAATCAGCCCCAGCATTTT. The V gene is TRBV28 and the J gene is TRBJ1-5; too little of a D gene remains to name it. A distance of 13 bases separates the germline ends of V and J, which lose 4 bases and 0 bases respectively. Spanning cysteine to phenylalanine, the CDR3 consists of 16 amino acids. Only the CDR3 DNA is retained, 48 bases long and in frame from the first base. Sequences MDHEN (CDR1) and SYDVKM (CDR2) are obtained from the germline V gene. The entire variable domain, with the stretches around the CDR3 drawn from the reference TRBV28 and TRBJ1-5 proteins, is DVKVTQSSRYLVKRTGEKVFLECVQDMDHENMFWYRQDPGLGLRLIYFSYDVKMKEKGDIPEGYSVSREKKERFSLILESASTNQTSMYLCASSSLDKYSNQPQHFGDGTRLSIL.